This T cell receptor beta chain emerged from a study of CD8 T cells in ankylosing spondylitis. Study-level points and caveats: There was a TCR beta motif, made of 7 to 9 highly homologous variants, that appeared characteristic of ankylosing spondylitis blood. Disease-associated clones were reportedly significantly overrepresented in matched ankylosing spondylitis synovial fluid.

In its sample, this clonotype was seen many times. The antigen is not known. The CDR3 is 12 amino acids. V was clipped by 1 base and J by 0 bases, with 3 bases between them. CDR1 is SQVTM and CDR2 is ANQGSEA in the germline V gene. It was by quantitative 5'-RACE with molecular barcodes that TCR beta libraries were made. MiXCR, run by TCRdb on the 5' RACE reads, gives a single entry per CDR3 protein. Here the sample spans 230,000 or so distinct CDR3 sequences, more than 15% being singletons. Sequencing used blood, either unsorted or a sorted T cell fraction (not recorded which). This chain joins TRBV29-1 and TRBJ2-5, with D unclear. The clonotype was recovered from a male donor with ankylosing spondylitis or in good health (not recorded which). The CDR3 region has the DNA TGCAGCGTTGAAGGGAACCAAGAGACCCAGTACTTC. Translation gives CSVEGNQETQYF.